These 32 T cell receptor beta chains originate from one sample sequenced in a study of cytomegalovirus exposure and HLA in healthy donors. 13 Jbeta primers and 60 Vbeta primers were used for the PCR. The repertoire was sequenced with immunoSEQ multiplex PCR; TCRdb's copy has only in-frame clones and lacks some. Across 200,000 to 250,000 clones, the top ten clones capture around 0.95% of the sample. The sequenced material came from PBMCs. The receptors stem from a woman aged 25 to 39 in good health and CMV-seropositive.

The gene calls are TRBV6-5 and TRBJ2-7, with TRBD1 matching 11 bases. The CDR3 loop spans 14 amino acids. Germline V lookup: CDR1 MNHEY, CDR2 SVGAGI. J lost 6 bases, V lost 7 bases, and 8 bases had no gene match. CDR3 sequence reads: CASNPGTGGIEQYF. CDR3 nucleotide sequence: TGTGCCAGCAACCCCGGGACAGGGGGAATCGAGCAGTACTTC.

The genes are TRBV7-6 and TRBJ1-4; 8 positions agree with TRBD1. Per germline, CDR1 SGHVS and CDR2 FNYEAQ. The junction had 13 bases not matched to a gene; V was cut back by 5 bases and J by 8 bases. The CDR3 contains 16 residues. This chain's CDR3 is CASSARTGTFEEKLFF. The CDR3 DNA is TGTGCCAGCAGCGCGCGGACAGGGACTTTCGAGGAAAAACTGTTTTTT. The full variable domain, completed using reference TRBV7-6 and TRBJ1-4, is GAGVSQSPRYKVTKRGQDVALRCDPISGHVSLYWYRQALGQGPEFLTYFNYEAQQDKSGLPNDRFSAERPEGSISTLTIQRTEQRDSAMYRCASSARTGTFEEKLFFGSGTQLSVL.

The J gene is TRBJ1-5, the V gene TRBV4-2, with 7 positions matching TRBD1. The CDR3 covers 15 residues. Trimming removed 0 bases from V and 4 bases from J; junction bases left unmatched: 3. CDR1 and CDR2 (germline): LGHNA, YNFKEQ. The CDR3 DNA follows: TGTGCCAGCAGCCAAGATGGGACAGCTAATCAGCCCCAGCATTTT. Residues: CASSQDGTANQPQHF.

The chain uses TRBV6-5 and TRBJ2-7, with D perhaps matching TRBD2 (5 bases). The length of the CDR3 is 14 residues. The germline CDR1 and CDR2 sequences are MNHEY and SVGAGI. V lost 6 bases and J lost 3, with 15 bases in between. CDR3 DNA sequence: TGTGCCAGCAGCAACCAGGACGGGAACTACGAGCAGTACTTC. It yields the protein CASSNQDGNYEQYF.

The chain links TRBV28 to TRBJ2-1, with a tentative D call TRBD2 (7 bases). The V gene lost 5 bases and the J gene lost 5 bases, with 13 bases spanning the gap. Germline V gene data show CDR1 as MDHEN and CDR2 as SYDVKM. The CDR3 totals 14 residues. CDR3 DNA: TGTGCCAGCAGTACCCCGGGGGGCAACAATGAGCAGTTCTTC. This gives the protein CASSTPGGNNEQFF.

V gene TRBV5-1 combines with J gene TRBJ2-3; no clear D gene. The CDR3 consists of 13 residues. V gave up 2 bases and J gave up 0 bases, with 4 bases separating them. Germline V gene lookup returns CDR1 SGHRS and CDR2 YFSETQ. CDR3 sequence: CASSFGSTDTQYF. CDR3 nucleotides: TGCGCCAGCAGCTTCGGGAGCACAGATACGCAGTATTTT.

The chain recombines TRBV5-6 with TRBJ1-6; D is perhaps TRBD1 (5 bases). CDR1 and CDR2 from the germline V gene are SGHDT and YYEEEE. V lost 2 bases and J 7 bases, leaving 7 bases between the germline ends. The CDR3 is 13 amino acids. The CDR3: CASSFSGNSPLHF. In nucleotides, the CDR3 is TGTGCCAGCAGCTTCTCAGGGAATTCACCCCTCCACTTT.

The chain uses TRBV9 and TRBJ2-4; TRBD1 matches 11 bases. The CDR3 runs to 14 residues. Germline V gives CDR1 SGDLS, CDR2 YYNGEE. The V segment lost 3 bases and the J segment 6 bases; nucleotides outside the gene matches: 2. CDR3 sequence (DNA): TGTGCCAGCAGCGCCGGGACAGGGGGAAACATTCAGTACTTC. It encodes CASSAGTGGNIQYF.

CDR3 nucleotide sequence: TGTGCCTGGAGCCAACTAGACCGAGAGCAGTACTTC. It is translated as CAWSQLDREQYF. The genes are TRBV30 and TRBJ2-7; tentative D call: TRBD2 (5 bases). This CDR3 has 12 amino acids. Deletions cut 3 bases from V and 7 bases from J, with 13 bases between. Germline loops: CDR1 GTSNPN, CDR2 SVGIG (reference sequence).

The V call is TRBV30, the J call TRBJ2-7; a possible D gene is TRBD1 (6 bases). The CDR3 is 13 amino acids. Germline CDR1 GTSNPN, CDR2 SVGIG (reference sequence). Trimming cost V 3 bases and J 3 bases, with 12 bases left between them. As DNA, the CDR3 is TGTGCCTGGAGAGGCAGGGACATCTACGAGCAGTACTTC. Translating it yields CAWRGRDIYEQYF.

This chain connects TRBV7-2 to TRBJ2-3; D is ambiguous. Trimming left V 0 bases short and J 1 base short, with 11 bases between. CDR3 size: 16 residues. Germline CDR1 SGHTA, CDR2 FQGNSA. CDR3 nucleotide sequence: TGTGCCAGCAGCTTAGCGTTTGTGGCGGGCACAGATACGCAGTATTTT. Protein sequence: CASSLAFVAGTDTQYF.

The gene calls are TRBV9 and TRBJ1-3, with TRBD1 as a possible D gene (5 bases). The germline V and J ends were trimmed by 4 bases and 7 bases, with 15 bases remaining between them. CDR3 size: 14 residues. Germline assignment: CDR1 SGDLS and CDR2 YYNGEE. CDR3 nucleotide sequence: TGTGCCAGCAGCTCCCCGGACAATCGGAACACCATATATTTT. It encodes CASSSPDNRNTIYF.

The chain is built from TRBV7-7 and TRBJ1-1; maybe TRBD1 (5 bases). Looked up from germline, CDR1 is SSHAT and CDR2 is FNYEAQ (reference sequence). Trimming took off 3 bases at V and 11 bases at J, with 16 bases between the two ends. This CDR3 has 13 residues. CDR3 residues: CASSLSGGTPAFF. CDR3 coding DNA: TGTGCCAGCAGCTTGTCTGGGGGGACCCCGGCTTTCTTT.

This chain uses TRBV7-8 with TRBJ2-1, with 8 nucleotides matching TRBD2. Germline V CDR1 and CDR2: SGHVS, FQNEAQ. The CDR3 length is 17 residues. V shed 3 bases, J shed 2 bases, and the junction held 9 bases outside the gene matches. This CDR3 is CASSLGLVRLTYNEQFF. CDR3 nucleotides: TGTGCCAGCAGCTTGGGACTAGTCCGTCTTACCTACAATGAGCAGTTCTTC.

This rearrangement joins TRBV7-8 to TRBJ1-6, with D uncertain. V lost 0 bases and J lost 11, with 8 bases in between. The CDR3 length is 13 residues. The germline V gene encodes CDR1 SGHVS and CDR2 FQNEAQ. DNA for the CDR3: TGTGCCAGCAGCTTAGCCCCTCGAGCACCCCTCCACTTT. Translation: CASSLAPRAPLHF.

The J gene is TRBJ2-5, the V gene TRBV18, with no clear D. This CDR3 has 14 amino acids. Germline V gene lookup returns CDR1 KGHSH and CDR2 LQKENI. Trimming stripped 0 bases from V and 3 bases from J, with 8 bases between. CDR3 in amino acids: CASSPPFSEETQYF. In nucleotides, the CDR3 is TGTGCCAGCTCACCACCTTTCTCAGAAGAGACCCAGTACTTC.

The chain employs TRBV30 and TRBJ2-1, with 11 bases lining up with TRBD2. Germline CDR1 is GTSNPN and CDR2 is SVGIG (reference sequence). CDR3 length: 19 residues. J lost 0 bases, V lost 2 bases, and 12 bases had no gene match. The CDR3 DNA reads TGTGCCTGGAGTAGTTATAGCGGGAGGGTCTTCTTCTCCTACAATGAGCAGTTCTTC. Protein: CAWSSYSGRVFFSYNEQFF.

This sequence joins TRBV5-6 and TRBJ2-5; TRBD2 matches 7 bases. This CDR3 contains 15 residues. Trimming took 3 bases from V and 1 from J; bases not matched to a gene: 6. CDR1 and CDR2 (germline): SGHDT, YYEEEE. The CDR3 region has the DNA TGTGCCAGCAGCTGGGGTTGGGGGGGCCAAGAGACCCAGTACTTC. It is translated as CASSWGWGGQETQYF.

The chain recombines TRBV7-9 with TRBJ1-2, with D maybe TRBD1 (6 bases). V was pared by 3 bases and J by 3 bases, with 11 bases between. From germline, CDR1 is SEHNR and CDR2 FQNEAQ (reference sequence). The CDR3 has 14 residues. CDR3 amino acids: CASSFLGADYGYTF. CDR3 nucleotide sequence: TGTGCCAGCAGCTTCCTGGGGGCAGACTATGGCTACACCTTC. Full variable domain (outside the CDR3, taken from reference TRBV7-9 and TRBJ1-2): DTGVSQNPRHKITKRGQNVTFRCDPISEHNRLYWYRQTLGQGPEFLTYFQNEAQLEKSRLLSDRFSAERPKGSFSTLEIQRTEQGDSAMYLCASSFLGADYGYTFGSGTRLTVV.

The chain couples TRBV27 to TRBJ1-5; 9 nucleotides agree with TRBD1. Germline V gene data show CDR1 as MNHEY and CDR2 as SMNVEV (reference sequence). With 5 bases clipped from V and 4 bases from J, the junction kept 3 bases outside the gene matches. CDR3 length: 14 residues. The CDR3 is CASSGTGINQPQHF. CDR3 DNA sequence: TGTGCCAGCAGTGGGACAGGGATTAATCAGCCCCAGCATTTT.

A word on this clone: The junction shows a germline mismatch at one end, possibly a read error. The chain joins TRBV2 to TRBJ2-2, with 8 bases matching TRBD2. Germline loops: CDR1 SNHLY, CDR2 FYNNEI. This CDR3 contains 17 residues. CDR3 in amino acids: CASGGGPYSPKTGELFF. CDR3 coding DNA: TGTGCCAGCGGCGGGGGGCCGTACTCCCCGAAGACCGGGGAGCTGTTTTTT.

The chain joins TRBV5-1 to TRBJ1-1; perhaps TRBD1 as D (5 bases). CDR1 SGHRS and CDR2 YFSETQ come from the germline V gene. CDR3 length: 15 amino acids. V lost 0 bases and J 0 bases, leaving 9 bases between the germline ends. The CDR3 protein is CASSLDPGVNTEAFF. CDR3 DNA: TGCGCCAGCAGCTTGGATCCGGGGGTGAACACTGAAGCTTTCTTT.

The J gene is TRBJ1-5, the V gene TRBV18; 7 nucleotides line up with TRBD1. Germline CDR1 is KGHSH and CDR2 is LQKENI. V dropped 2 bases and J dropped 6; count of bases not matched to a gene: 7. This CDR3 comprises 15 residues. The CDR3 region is CASSPNRGRGQPQHF. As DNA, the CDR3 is TGTGCCAGCTCACCAAACAGGGGAAGAGGTCAGCCCCAGCATTTT.

The CDR3 sequence: CASGPPLSGYF. CDR3 DNA: TGTGCCAGCGGTCCCCCACTTAGCGGGTACTTC. This chain uses TRBV28 with TRBJ2-7; a weak D match, TRBD2 (6 bases). V was shortened by 8 bases and J by 12 bases, with 17 bases between the two germline ends. The CDR3 is made up of 11 amino acids. The germline V gene encodes CDR1 MDHEN and CDR2 SYDVKM.

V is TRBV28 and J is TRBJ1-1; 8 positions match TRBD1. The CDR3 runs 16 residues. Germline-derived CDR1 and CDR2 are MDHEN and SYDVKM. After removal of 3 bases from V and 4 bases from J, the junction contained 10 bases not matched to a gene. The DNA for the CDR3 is TGTGCCAGCAGTTTCCCCCGAGGACAGGGTATCACTGAAGCTTTCTTT. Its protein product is CASSFPRGQGITEAFF.

Written as DNA, the CDR3 is TGTGCCAGCAGCCAAGGACAGGGCCTAAACTATGGCTACACCTTC. Translation gives CASSQGQGLNYGYTF. The rearrangement joins TRBV7-2 to TRBJ1-2, with TRBD1 matching 8 bases. CDR3 length equals 15 residues. With 5 bases clipped from V and 2 bases from J, the junction kept 7 bases outside the gene matches. CDR1 is SGHTA, CDR2 FQGNSA, per germline.

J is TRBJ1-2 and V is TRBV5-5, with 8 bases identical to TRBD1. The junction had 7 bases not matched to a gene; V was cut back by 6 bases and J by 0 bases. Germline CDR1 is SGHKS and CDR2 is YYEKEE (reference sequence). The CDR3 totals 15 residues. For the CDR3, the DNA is TGTGCCAGCACCGTCCAGGGGGCACCTAACTATGGCTACACCTTC. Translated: CASTVQGAPNYGYTF.

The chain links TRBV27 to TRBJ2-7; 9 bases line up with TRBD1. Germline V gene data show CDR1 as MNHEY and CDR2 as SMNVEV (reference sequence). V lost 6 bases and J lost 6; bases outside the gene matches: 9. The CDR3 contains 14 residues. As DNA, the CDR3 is TGTGCCAGCAGGACCGGGACAGGGACGCCCGAGCAGTACTTC. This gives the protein CASRTGTGTPEQYF.

The CDR3 here is CSAHGNTEAFF. DNA for the CDR3: TGCAGTGCCCACGGGAACACTGAAGCTTTCTTT. The V and J genes are TRBV20-1 and TRBJ1-1; no clear D. V gave up 6 bases and J gave up 1 base, with 6 bases separating them. Germline V gene lookup returns CDR1 DFQATT and CDR2 SNEGSKA (reference sequence). CDR3 length: 11 amino acids.

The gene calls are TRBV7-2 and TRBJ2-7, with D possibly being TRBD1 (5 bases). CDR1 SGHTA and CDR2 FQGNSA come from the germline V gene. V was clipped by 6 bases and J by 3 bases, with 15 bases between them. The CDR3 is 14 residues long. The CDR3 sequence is CASRNKGLFYEQYF. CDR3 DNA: TGTGCCAGCAGAAACAAGGGGTTGTTCTACGAGCAGTACTTC.

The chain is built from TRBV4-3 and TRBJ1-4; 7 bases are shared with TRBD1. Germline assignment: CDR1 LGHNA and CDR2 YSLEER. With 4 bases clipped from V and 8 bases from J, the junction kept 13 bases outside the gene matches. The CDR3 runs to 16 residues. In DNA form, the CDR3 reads TGCGCCAGCAGCCTACGACAGGGTGTTATGGGGGAAAAACTGTTTTTT. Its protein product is CASSLRQGVMGEKLFF.

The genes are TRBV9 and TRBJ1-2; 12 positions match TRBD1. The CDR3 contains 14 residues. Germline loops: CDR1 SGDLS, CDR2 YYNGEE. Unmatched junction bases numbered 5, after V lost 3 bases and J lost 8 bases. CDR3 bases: TGTGCCAGCAGCGCGGGACAGGGGGCTGGAGGCTACACCTTC. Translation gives CASSAGQGAGGYTF.